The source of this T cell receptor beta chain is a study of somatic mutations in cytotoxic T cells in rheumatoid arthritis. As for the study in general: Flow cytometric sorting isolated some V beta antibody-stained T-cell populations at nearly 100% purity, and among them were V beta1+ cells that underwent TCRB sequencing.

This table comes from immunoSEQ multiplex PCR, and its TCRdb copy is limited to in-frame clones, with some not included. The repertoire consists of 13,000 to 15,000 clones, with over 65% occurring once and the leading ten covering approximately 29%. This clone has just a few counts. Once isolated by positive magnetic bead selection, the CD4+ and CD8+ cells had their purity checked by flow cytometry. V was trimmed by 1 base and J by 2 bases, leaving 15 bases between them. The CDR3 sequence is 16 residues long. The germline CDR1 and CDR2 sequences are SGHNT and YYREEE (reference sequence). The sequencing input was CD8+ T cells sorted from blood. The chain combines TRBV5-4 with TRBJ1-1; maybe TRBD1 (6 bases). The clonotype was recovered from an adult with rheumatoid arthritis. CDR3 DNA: TGTGCCAGCAGCTTGTTTGGGGGGCGAGATAACACTGAAGCTTTCTTT. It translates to CASSLFGGRDNTEAFF.